These T cell receptor beta chains were read from a single sample in a study of blood T cell repertoires in COVID-19. Sequencing was performed with immunoSEQ multiplex PCR; in TCRdb, only in-frame clones are kept and a portion is missing. The table records 150,000 to 200,000 clones, around 80% of them present only once. Sequenced sample: PBMCs or T cells enriched from blood (not recorded which). These receptor sequences come from a man aged 35-49 years who had recovered from COVID-19. The CDR3 runs from the conserved cysteine through the conserved F or W. A D gene is named only where the DNA matches it firmly. Part of the rows lack a size; the others show once, few, many or a class for expanded clones.

D	V	size	J	length	DNA	CDR3
.	TRBV9	.	TRBJ1-5	14	TGTGCCAGCAGCCTAAACCCCGAGAATCAGCCCCAGCATTTT	CASSLNPENQPQHF
.	TRBV7-8	.	TRBJ1-2	11	TGTGCCAGCAGCTCCCGGACAGACCTCTCCTTC	CASSSRTDLSF
.	TRBV13	.	TRBJ2-1	15	TGTGCCAGCAGCTTGGGGTTGTGGCGGGACAATGAGCAGTTCTTC	CASSLGLWRDNEQFF
.	TRBV5-5	.	TRBJ1-2	17	TGTGCCAGCAGCTTCGGGTCCCAACATGTTTTCAACTATGGCTACACCTTC	CASSFGSQHVFNYGYTF
.	TRBV3-1/TRBV3-2	.	TRBJ2-5	19	TGTGCCAGCAGCCAAGTTTTCACGGAAACCGGGACTGACACGGAGACCCAGTACTTC	CASSQVFTETGTDTETQYF
TRBD1	TRBV27	few	TRBJ1-1	15	TGTGCCAGCAGTGCGACAGGGACGAAGAACACTGAAGCTTTCTTT	CASSATGTKNTEAFF
.	TRBV5-3	few	TRBJ2-1	18	TGTGCCAGAAGCCCGGGACTCTCCCGCCATAACTCCTACAATGAGCAGTTCTTC	CARSPGLSRHNSYNEQFF
TRBD1	TRBV7-8	.	TRBJ2-3	16	TGTGCCAGCAGCCCACAGACAGGGGGCCGGACAGATACGCAGTATTTT	CASSPQTGGRTDTQYF
.	TRBV7-3	.	TRBJ2-2	14	TGTGCCAGCAGCCCGGGGTTGAACACCGGGGAGCTGTTTTTT	CASSPGLNTGELFF
.	TRBV3-1/TRBV3-2	once	TRBJ1-1	12	TGTGCCAGCAGCCGACAGAACACTGAAGCTTTCTTT	CASSRQNTEAFF
.	TRBV3-1/TRBV3-2	.	TRBJ2-3	15	TGTGCCAGCAGCCAAGTCGGGGTCTACACAGATACGCAGTATTTT	CASSQVGVYTDTQYF
TRBD2	TRBV7-2	.	TRBJ2-1	14	TGTGCCAGCAGCTTAGGGCGGGGGGGCCATGAGCAGTTCTTC	CASSLGRGGHEQFF
.	TRBV7-3	few	TRBJ1-1	15	TGTGCCAGCAGCTTAGGCGGTGGCTCGGGTGGGAGCGCTTTCTTT	CASSLGGGSGGSAFF
TRBD1	TRBV6-5	.	TRBJ1-4	15	TGTGCCAGCAGATGGACAGGGGGCAAGACCGAAAAACTGTTTTTT	CASRWTGGKTEKLFF
TRBD1	TRBV24-1	.	TRBJ2-1	14	TGTGCCACCAGTGTAGGGACAGGGGTATGGGAGCAGTTCTTC	CATSVGTGVWEQFF
TRBD2	TRBV7-6	.	TRBJ2-5	15	TGTGCCAGCAGCTCAGAGGCTAGCGGGGCAGGGACCCAGTACTTC	CASSSEASGAGTQYF
.	TRBV13	.	TRBJ1-2	14	TGTGCCAGCAGGCGCCTTGGGGGCCCGGCTGGCTACACCTTC	CASRRLGGPAGYTF
TRBD2	TRBV6-4	.	TRBJ2-3	16	TGTGCCAGCAGTGACTCCAGCGGGGGGGGCACAGATACGCAGTATTTT	CASSDSSGGGTDTQYF
.	TRBV13	.	TRBJ2-7	13	TGTGCCTGCCAGACAGGCACGTCCTACGAGCAGTACTTC	CACQTGTSYEQYF
.	TRBV27	.	TRBJ1-2	15	TGTGCCAGCAGTTTATCCAACAGGGCGTCCTATGGCTACACCTTC	CASSLSNRASYGYTF
.	TRBV4-1	.	TRBJ2-5	15	TGCGCCAGCACCCCCATACTATCCGGGATTCAGACCCAGTACTTC	CASTPILSGIQTQYF
.	TRBV18	once	TRBJ1-1	13	TGTGCCAGCTCACCAATAGTGAACACTGAAGCTTTCTTT	CASSPIVNTEAFF
.	TRBV12-3/TRBV12-4	once	TRBJ2-2	12	TGTGCCAGCAGCGATCTAAACGGGGAGCTGTTTTTT	CASSDLNGELFF